This T cell receptor (beta chain) was sequenced for a study of cytomegalovirus exposure and HLA in healthy donors. Overall study context: It was reported in a later analysis that the 120 or so validation repertoires used the same platform as the roughly 640 first-cohort repertoires.

Libraries were prepared by immunoSEQ multiplex PCR; TCRdb keeps only in-frame clonotypes and omits some of them. The profile shows 250,000 or so clones, approximately 87% of them singletons. Comment on this clone: Its antigen is still unknown.

Study results and caveats: Cytomegalovirus status was reportedly diagnosed by the classifier with high sensitivity and specificity. The authors listed approximately 160 TCR beta chains as cytomegalovirus-associated. There were a few CMV-associated chains whose specificity for CMV antigens was confirmed in vitro.

Trimming took 5 bases from V and 2 from J; bases not matched to a gene: 9. Germline V CDR1 and CDR2: SGHVS, FNYEAQ. This CDR3 comprises 15 residues. This TCR was sampled from a man aged 18-30 years in good health and CMV-seronegative. Input material: PBMCs. The chain has TRBV7-6 and TRBJ2-7; TRBD1 agrees at 7 bases. CDR3 in DNA: TGTGCCAGCAGCCCACCGGGACAGCCACCCTACGAGCAGTACTTC. It specifies CASSPPGQPPYEQYF.